Each of the 17 T cell receptor beta chains below was sequenced from the same sample in a study of T cell responses to AZD1222 COVID-19 vaccine. The repertoire was sequenced with immunoSEQ multiplex PCR; TCRdb's copy has only in-frame clones and lacks some. The repertoire includes approximately 110,000 clones, around 87% of them detected once, and about 1.2% sits in the top ten. The sample in question was peripheral blood, obtained on day 0 of AZD1222 vaccination. The receptor set was obtained from an adult in good health.

The chain links TRBV5-1 to TRBJ2-7; D ambiguous. V was clipped by 4 bases and J by 2 bases, with 10 bases between them. This CDR3 comprises 13 residues. Germline CDR1 reads SGHRS; CDR2 reads YFSETQ. The CDR3 sequence: CASSPLNTYEQYF. CDR3 nucleotides: TGCGCCAGCAGCCCTCTCAACACCTACGAGCAGTACTTC.

The gene calls are TRBV5-1 and TRBJ1-1, with D perhaps matching TRBD1 (5 bases). V lost 0 bases, J lost 6 bases, and 15 bases lay in between. Germline V gene lookup returns CDR1 SGHRS and CDR2 YFSETQ. The CDR3 has 15 residues. The CDR3 loop reads CASSLVSQGPSEAFF. In DNA form, the CDR3 reads TGCGCCAGCAGCTTGGTATCCCAGGGCCCCTCTGAAGCTTTCTTT.

The CDR3 DNA follows: TGTGCCACCAGCCAAGACAGGGCGAGCAATCAGCCCCAGCATTTT. It is translated as CATSQDRASNQPQHF. V usage is TRBV15 and J usage is TRBJ1-5, with 7 bases that match TRBD1. CDR1 LNHNV and CDR2 YYDKDF come from the germline V gene (reference sequence). V lost 5 bases and J lost 1; bases outside the gene matches: 5. The CDR3 is 15 amino acids.

The CDR3 here is CASSLGWSRGRDTQYF. The CDR3 DNA reads TGTGCCAGCAGCTTAGGTTGGAGCAGGGGGCGAGATACGCAGTATTTT. The chain recombines TRBV11-2 with TRBJ2-3; TRBD1 aligns across 8 bases. The junction had 8 bases not matched to a gene; V was cut back by 1 base and J by 5 bases. The CDR3 is 16 residues long. Germline values: CDR1 SGHAT, CDR2 FQNNGV.

J is TRBJ2-5 and V is TRBV3-1 (or the pseudogene TRBV3-2); the D is unclear. The CDR3 has 14 amino acids. The germline V and J ends were trimmed by 3 bases and 2 bases, with 10 bases remaining between them. The germline V gene encodes CDR1 LGHDT and CDR2 YNNKEL (reference sequence). CDR3 residues: CASSHGLSQETQYF. In DNA form, the CDR3 reads TGTGCCAGCAGCCACGGGCTGTCACAAGAGACCCAGTACTTC.

V and J are TRBV6-5 and TRBJ2-3, with D perhaps TRBD1 (5 bases). The V end was cut by 5 bases, the J end by 5 bases, with 14 bases between. The CDR3 spans 14 residues. From germline, CDR1 is MNHEY and CDR2 SVGAGI. CDR3 coding DNA: TGTGCCAGCAGTCGACCTCTCCAGGGAGATACGCAGTATTTT. It is translated as CASSRPLQGDTQYF.

The chain joins TRBV30 to TRBJ1-6; the D is unclear. Germline V CDR1 and CDR2: GTSNPN, SVGIG (reference sequence). CDR3 length: 14 residues. V gave up 2 bases and J gave up 4 bases, with 9 bases separating them. The CDR3 sequence: CAWSPGQYNSPLHF. CDR3 sequence (DNA): TGTGCCTGGAGTCCGGGTCAATATAATTCACCCCTCCACTTT.

This chain joins TRBV9 and TRBJ2-5; 10 bases align to TRBD2. Germline V gene sequence: CDR1 SGDLS, CDR2 YYNGEE. The V and J ends lost 1 base and 4 bases, in that order; junction bases with no gene match: 10. This CDR3 has 17 residues. The CDR3 protein is CASSVMSGGAMGETQYF. The CDR3 coding sequence is TGTGCCAGCAGCGTAATGAGCGGGGGGGCCATGGGAGAGACCCAGTACTTC.

This clone was seen only once. The chain links TRBV10-3 to TRBJ1-2; 9 bases fit TRBD1. The CDR3 has 15 amino acids. Trimming removed 0 bases from V and 6 bases from J; junction bases left unmatched: 5. Germline V gene data show CDR1 as ENHRY and CDR2 as SYGVKD. DNA for the CDR3: TGTGCCATCAGTGAGTCGTGGACAGGGGACGATGGCTACACCTTC. This encodes CAISESWTGDDGYTF.

The CDR3 here is CASSHSPLPEAFF. The CDR3 coding sequence is TGTGCCAGCAGTCATTCACCTCTTCCCGAAGCTTTCTTT. This chain joins TRBV3-1 (or the pseudogene TRBV3-2) and TRBJ1-1; the D is unclear. Trimming removed 6 bases at V and 8 bases at J, with 16 bases between. The CDR3 is 13 amino acids. Germline lookup yields CDR1 LGHDT and CDR2 YNNKEL (reference sequence).

The V call is TRBV23-1, the J call TRBJ2-7; D is uncertain. TRBV23-1 is given ORF status, its function remaining uncertain. The CDR3 is made up of 15 amino acids. Trimming removed 3 bases at V and 3 bases at J, with 15 bases between. The CDR3 DNA sequence: TGCGCCAGCAGTCACCAGGCAGGAAATGGCTACGAGCAGTACTTC. It encodes CASSHQAGNGYEQYF.

CDR3 coding DNA: TGCGCCAGCAGCCGACAGACACTTGGGAACACCGGGGAGCTGTTTTTT. Its translation is CASSRQTLGNTGELFF. V usage is TRBV10-1 and J usage is TRBJ2-2; D is perhaps TRBD1 (5 bases). Trimming left V 6 bases short and J 1 base short, with 15 bases between. The CDR3 extends over 16 amino acids. Germline V gene lookup returns CDR1 WNHNN and CDR2 SYGVQD (reference sequence).

This rearrangement joins TRBV18 to TRBJ1-5; 7 bases line up with TRBD1. Germline CDR1 KGHSH, CDR2 LQKENI. The CDR3 totals 15 residues. Germline trimming cut 3 bases from V and 7 bases from J; bases unmatched to any gene: 9. The CDR3 protein is CASSPSTGQGQPQHF. The CDR3 DNA reads TGTGCCAGCTCACCGTCGACAGGGCAGGGCCAGCCCCAGCATTTT.

The rearrangement uses TRBV7-8 and TRBJ1-2, with TRBD1 identical over 9 bases. In germline, CDR1 is SGHVS, CDR2 FQNEAQ. V dropped 3 bases and J dropped 3; count of bases not matched to a gene: 2. The CDR3 length is 14 residues. CDR3 sequence reads: CASSFRTGDYGYTF. The CDR3 DNA reads TGTGCCAGCAGCTTTCGGACAGGGGACTATGGCTACACCTTC.

This clone was recorded once. V gene TRBV29-1 combines with J gene TRBJ1-2, with 8 bases identical to TRBD1. This CDR3 has 13 amino acids. Germline V gives CDR1 SQVTM, CDR2 ANQGSEA. V shed 7 bases, J shed 5 bases, and the junction held 9 bases outside the gene matches. The CDR3: CSAQQGATYGYTF. In DNA form, the CDR3 reads TGCAGCGCACAGCAGGGGGCAACGTATGGCTACACCTTC.

The gene calls are TRBV10-3 and TRBJ2-7, with 7 bases matching TRBD1. CDR3 size: 16 residues. The V gene's germline CDR1 is ENHRY and CDR2 SYGVKD. The J segment lost 0 bases and the V segment lost 2 bases, leaving 7 bases of the junction unmatched. CDR3: CAISESWDRASYEQYF. Written as DNA, the CDR3 is TGTGCCATCAGTGAGAGCTGGGACAGAGCCTCCTACGAGCAGTACTTC.

The chain links TRBV15 to TRBJ1-6; D remains ambiguous. Trimming left V 0 bases short and J 10 bases short, with 10 bases between. Germline V CDR1 and CDR2: LNHNV, YYDKDF (reference sequence). CDR3 size: 14 residues. CDR3 sequence reads: CATSRDAVGSPLHF. In nucleotides, the CDR3 is TGTGCCACCAGCAGAGACGCGGTGGGATCACCCCTCCACTTT. Filled out from reference TRBV15 and TRBJ1-6, the complete variable domain reads DAMVIQNPRYQVTQFGKPVTLSCSQTLNHNVMYWYQQKSSQAPKLLFHYYDKDFNNEADTPDNFQSRRPNTSFCFLDIRSPGLGDTAMYLCATSRDAVGSPLHFGNGTRLTVT.